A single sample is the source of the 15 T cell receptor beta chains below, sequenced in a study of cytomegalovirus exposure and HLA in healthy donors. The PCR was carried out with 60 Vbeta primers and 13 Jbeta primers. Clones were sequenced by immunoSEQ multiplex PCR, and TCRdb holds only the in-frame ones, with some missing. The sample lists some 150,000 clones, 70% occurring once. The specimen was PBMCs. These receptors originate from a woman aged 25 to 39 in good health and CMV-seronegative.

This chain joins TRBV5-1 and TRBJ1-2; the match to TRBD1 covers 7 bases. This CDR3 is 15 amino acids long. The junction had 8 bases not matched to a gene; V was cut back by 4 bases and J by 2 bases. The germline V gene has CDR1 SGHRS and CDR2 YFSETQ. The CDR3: CASSTTLDRNYGYTF. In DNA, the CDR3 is TGCGCCAGCAGCACAACCTTGGACAGGAACTATGGCTACACCTTC.

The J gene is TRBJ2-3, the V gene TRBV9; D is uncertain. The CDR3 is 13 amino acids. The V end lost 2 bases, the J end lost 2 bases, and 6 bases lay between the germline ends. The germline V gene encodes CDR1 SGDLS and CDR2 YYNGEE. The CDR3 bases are TGTGCCAGCAGCGTTGCAGACACAGATACGCAGTATTTT. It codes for CASSVADTDTQYF.

CDR3 nucleotide sequence: TGTGCCAGCAGTAGGACAAACACTGAAGCTTTCTTT. This gives the protein CASSRTNTEAFF. The rearrangement links TRBV6-1 to TRBJ1-1; maybe TRBD1 (5 bases). The length of the CDR3 is 12 residues. V shed 5 bases and J shed 2 bases, with 6 bases lying between them. In germline, CDR1 is MNHNS, CDR2 SASEGT.

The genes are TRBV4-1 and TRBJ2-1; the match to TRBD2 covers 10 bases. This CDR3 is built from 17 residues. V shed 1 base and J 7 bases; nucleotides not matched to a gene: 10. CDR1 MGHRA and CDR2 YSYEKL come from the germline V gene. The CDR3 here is CASSQGPLAGVRNEQFF. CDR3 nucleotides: TGCGCCAGCAGCCAAGGTCCGCTAGCGGGAGTGAGGAATGAGCAGTTCTTC.

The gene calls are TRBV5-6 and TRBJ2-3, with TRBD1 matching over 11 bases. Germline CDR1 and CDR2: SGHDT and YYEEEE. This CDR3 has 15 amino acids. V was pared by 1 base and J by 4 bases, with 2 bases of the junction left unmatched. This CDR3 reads CASSLRTGGADTQYF. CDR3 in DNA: TGTGCCAGCAGCTTGAGGACAGGGGGCGCAGATACGCAGTATTTT.

Here the CDR3 reads CAISPSPSNQPQHF. The CDR3 DNA sequence: TGTGCCATCTCCCCTTCCCCTAGCAATCAGCCCCAGCATTTT. V gene TRBV10-3 combines with J gene TRBJ1-5; no clear D gene. The germline V gene encodes CDR1 ENHRY and CDR2 SYGVKD. The CDR3 consists of 14 residues. The V gene lost 8 bases and the J gene lost 0 bases, with 11 bases spanning the gap.

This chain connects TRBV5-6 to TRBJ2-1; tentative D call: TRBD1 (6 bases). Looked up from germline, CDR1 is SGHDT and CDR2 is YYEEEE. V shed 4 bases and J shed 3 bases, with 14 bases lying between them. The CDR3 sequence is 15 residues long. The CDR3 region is CASSPTGLLYNEQFF. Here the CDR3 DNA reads TGTGCCAGCAGCCCAACAGGGCTCCTCTACAATGAGCAGTTCTTC.

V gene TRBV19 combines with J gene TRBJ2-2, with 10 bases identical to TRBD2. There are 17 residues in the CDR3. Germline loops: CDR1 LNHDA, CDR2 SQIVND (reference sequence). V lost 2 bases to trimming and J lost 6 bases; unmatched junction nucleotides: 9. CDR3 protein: CASSITTLAGDSGELFF. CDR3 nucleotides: TGTGCCAGTAGTATAACGACTCTAGCGGGAGACTCCGGGGAGCTGTTTTTT.

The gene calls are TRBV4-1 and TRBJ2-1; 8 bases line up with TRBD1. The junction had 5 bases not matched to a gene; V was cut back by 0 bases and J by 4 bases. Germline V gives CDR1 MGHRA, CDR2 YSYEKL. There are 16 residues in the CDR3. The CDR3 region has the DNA TGCGCCAGCAGCCAAGACATCAGGACAGGGTACAATGAGCAGTTCTTC. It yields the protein CASSQDIRTGYNEQFF.

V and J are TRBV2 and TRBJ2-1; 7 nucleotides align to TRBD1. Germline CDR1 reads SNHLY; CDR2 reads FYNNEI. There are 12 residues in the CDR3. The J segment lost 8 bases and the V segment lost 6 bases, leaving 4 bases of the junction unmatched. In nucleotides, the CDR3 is TGTGCCAGCAGCTCACAGGGGTATGAGCAGTTCTTC. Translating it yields CASSSQGYEQFF.

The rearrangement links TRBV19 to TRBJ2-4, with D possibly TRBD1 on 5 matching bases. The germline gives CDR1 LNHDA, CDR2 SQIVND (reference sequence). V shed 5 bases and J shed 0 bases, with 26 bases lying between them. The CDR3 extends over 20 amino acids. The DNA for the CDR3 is TGTGCCAGTAGTCCTTCCCGTCCTTTGACAGCAAATTTAGCCAAAAACATTCAGTACTTC. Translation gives CASSPSRPLTANLAKNIQYF.

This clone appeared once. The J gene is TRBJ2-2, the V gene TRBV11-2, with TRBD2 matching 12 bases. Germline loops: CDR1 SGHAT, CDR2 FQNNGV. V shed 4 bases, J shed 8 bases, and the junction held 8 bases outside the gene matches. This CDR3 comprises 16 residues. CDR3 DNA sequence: TGTGCCAGCAGCTCCGGACTAGCGGGACAGGGGGGGGAGCTGTTTTTT. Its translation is CASSSGLAGQGGELFF. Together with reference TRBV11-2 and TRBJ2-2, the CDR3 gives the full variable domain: EAGVAQSPRYKIIEKRQSVAFWCNPISGHATLYWYQQILGQGPKLLIQFQNNGVVDDSQLPKDRFSAERLKGVDSTLKIQPAKLEDSAVYLCASSSGLAGQGGELFFGEGSRLTVL.

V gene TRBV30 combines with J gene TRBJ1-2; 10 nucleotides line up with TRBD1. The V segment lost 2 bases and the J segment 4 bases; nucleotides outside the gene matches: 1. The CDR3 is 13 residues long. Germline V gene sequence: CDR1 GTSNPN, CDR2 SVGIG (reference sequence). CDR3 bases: TGTGCCTGGAGTCGGACAGGGGGCTATGGCTACACCTTC. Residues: CAWSRTGGYGYTF.

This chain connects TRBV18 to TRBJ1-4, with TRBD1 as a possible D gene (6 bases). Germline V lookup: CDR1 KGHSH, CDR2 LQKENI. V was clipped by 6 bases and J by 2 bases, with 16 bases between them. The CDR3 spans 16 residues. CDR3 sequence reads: CASSLKQGWTNEKLFF. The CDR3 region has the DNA TGTGCCAGCTCCCTAAAACAGGGATGGACTAATGAAAAACTGTTTTTT.

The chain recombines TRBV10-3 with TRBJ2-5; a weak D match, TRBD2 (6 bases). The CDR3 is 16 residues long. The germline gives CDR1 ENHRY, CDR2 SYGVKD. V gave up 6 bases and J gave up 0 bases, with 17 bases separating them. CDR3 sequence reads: CAISDRRDLNQETQYF. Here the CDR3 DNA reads TGTGCCATCAGCGATCGCCGGGACTTAAACCAAGAGACCCAGTACTTC.